This TCR beta chain was sequenced for a study of T cells in Graves' hyperthyroidism and ophthalmopathy. The study's findings and limits: For ophthalmopathy, model prediction preceded onset by a median about 6.2 months. Separation of ophthalmopathy from stable hyperthyroidism was achieved by a 13 V-J model.

Hyperthyroidism had been newly diagnosed in patients aged 18 to 65, and its duration was under 2 months. Amplified regions were TCR beta CDR3 sequences from RNA transcripts. Initially, a first-round RT-PCR of the TCR CDR3 employed the HTBI primer set. TCRdb analysed the multiplex PCR reads with MiXCR anew, one entry per CDR3 protein. The profile shows some 350,000 distinct CDR3 sequences, 15% to 18% of them singletons. This clonotype was seen ten or more times. Its antigen remains unidentified. Sequenced material: blood. The clonotype originates from a woman aged 18-29 years with Graves' hyperthyroidism that later progressed to Graves' ophthalmopathy.

The CDR3, as DNA: TGTGCCAGCAGTTCCGGGACTAGCGCGACCTACGAGCAGTACTTC. Protein product: CASSSGTSATYEQYF. This chain joins TRBV28 and TRBJ2-7; 10 bases align to TRBD2. V trimming: 4 bases; J trimming: 2 bases; junction bases outside the gene matches: 5. The CDR3 runs 15 residues. Germline V gives CDR1 MDHEN, CDR2 SYDVKM.